This TCR beta chain stems from a study of identical twins. This clonotype was seen many times. Its antigen is not identified. MiXCR, applied by TCRdb to the 5' RACE reads, yields one record per CDR3 protein. The sample consists of about 100,000 distinct CDR3 sequences, around 5.5% of them appearing once. Study-wide findings and caveats: Less excess twin sharing appeared in beta out-of-frame sequences.

This CDR3 contains 13 residues. The germline V and J ends were trimmed by 6 bases and 3 bases, with 11 bases remaining between them. CDR1 and CDR2 (germline): LGHDT, YNNKEL (reference sequence). The sample taken for sequencing was memory T cells sorted from blood. The TCR sequence derives from a woman in her fifties or sixties in good health. The chain recombines TRBV3-1 with TRBJ2-5, with D perhaps TRBD1 (6 bases). This CDR3 is CASSLQGEETQYF. The DNA for the CDR3 is TGTGCCAGCAGTTTACAGGGAGAAGAGACCCAGTACTTC.